This T cell receptor beta chain is drawn from a study of blood T cell repertoires in COVID-19. V gave up 1 base and J gave up 6 bases; unmatched junction bases: 6. Germline CDR1 ENHRY, CDR2 SYGVKD. CDR3 size: 15 residues. TCRdb's copy holds only in-frame clones and misses some; the assay was immunoSEQ multiplex PCR. The sample holds approximately 130,000 clones, roughly 80% seen once. Sequencing was carried out using PBMCs or T cells enriched from blood (not recorded which). The rearrangement uses TRBV10-3 and TRBJ2-3; 8 positions match TRBD1. The TCR originated in a young man who had recovered from COVID-19. This chain's CDR3 is CAISELNRGTDTQYF. CDR3 bases: TGTGCCATCAGTGAGTTGAACAGGGGGACGGATACGCAGTATTTT.